The clone carrying this T cell receptor beta chain was counted a few times. Antigen: not known. Sequencing of cultured CD4+ T cell DNA used the Oncomine TCR Beta short-read assay. A single record per CDR3 protein comes from TCRdb applying MiXCR to the PCR reads. The sample lists about 10,000 distinct CDR3 sequences; almost 60% were seen once. Sample treatment: roughly 10-day PBMC culture with coronavirus spike peptide pools or control peptides (ViraFEST assay). Positive PCR dates spanned March to December 2020, predating US Alpha, Beta and Delta variants. The CDR3 loop spans 13 amino acids. Trimming pared 3 bases from V and 12 bases from J, leaving 17 bases between. These data belong to a study of vaccination and CD4 T cells after COVID-19. Overall study: Comprising six males and four females, the convalescent participants counted two Hispanic individuals among them. A median of approximately 72 days (range 14 to 241) separated dose two from the taking of post-vaccine samples.

This chain uses TRBV12-3 or TRBV12-4 with TRBJ1-1; weak D call: TRBD1 (6 bases). Sequencing was performed on CD4+ T cells from blood, cultured in vitro. The receptor's source is a human donor who had recovered from COVID-19. The CDR3 loop is CASSLFLGGKPFF. DNA for the CDR3: TGTGCCAGCAGTTTGTTTTTGGGGGGCAAGCCTTTCTTT.